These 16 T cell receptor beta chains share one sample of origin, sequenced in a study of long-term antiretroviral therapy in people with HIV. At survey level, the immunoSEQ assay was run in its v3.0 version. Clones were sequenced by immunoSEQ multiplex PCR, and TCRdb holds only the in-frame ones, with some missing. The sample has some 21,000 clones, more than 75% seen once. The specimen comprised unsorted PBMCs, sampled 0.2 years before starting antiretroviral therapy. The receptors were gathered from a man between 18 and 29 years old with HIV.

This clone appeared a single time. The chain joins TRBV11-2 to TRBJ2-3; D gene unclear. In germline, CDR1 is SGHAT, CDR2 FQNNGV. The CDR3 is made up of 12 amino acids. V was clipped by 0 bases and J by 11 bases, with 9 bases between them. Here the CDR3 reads CASSLESKMQYF. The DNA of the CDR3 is TGTGCCAGCAGCTTAGAGTCCAAAATGCAGTATTTT.

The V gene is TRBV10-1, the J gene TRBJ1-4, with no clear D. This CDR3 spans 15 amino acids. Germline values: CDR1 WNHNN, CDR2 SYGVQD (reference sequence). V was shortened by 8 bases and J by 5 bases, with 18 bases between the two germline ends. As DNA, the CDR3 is TGCGCCAGCCCCTTAGATGAGGCACGAAATGAAAAACTGTTTTTT. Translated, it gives CASPLDEARNEKLFF.

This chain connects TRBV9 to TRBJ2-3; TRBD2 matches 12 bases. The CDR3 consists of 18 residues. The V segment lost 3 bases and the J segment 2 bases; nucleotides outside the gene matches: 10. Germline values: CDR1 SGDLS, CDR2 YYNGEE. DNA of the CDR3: TGTGCCAGCAGCGCTAGGGCCGGGACTAGCGGGTTCACAGATACGCAGTATTTT. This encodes CASSARAGTSGFTDTQYF.

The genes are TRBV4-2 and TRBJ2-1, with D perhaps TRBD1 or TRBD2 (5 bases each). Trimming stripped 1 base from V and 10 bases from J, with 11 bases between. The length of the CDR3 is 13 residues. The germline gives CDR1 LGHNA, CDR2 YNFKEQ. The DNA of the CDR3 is TGTGCCAGCAGCCAAGGGGGGTCGCGAGAGCAGTTCTTC. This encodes CASSQGGSREQFF.

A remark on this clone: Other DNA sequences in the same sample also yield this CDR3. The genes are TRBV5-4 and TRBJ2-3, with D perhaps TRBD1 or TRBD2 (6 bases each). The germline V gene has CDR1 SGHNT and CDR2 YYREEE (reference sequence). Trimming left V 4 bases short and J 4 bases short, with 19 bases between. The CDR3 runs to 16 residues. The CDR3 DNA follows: TGTGCCAGCAGCCTAGGTAGCGGAGGGGGGTCAGATACGCAGTATTTT. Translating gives CASSLGSGGGSDTQYF. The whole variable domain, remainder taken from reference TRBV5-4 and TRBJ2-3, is ETGVTQSPTHLIKTRGQQVTLRCSSQSGHNTVSWYQQALGQGPQFIFQYYREEENGRGNFPPRFSGLQFPNYSSELNVNALELDDSALYLCASSLGSGGGSDTQYFGPGTRLTVL.

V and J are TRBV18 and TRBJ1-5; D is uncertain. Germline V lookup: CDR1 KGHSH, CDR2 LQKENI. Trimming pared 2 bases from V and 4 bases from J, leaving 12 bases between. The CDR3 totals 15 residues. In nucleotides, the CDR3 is TGTGCCAGCTCACCATCCGACACACCAAATCAGCCCCAGCATTTT. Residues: CASSPSDTPNQPQHF.

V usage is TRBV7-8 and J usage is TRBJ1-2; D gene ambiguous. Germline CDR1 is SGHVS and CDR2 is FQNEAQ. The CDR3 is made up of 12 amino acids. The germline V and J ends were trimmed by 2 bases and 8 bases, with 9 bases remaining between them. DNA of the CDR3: TGTGCCAGCAGCTTAATTCTGTCCGGCTACACCTTC. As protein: CASSLILSGYTF.

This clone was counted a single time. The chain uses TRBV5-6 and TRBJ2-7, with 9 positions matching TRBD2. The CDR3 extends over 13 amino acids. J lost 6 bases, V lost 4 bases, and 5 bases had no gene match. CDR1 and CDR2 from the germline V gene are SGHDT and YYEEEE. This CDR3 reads CASSLSGGSEQYF. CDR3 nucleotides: TGTGCCAGCAGCCTTAGCGGGGGTTCCGAGCAGTACTTC.

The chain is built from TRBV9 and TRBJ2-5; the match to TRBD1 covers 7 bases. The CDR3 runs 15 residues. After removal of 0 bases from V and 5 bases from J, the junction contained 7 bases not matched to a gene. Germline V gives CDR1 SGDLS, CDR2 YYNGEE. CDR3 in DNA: TGTGCCAGCAGCGTAGACAGGGGTGGCGGGGAGACCCAGTACTTC. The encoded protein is CASSVDRGGGETQYF.

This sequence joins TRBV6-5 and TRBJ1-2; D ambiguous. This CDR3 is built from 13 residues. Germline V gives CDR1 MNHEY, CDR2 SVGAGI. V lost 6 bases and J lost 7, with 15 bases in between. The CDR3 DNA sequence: TGTGCCAGCAGCCCCGACTACGGTTTTGGCTACACCTTC. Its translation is CASSPDYGFGYTF.

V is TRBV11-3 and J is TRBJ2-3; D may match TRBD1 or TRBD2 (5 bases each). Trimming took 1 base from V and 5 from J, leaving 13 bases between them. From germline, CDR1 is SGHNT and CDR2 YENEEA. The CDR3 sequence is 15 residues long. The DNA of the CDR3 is TGTGCCAGCAGCTTAGGTCGTGGGGCGGGAGATACGCAGTATTTT. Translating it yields CASSLGRGAGDTQYF.

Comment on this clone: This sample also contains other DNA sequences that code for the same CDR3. The chain's CDR3 is CASSPGGQLVYEQYF. The DNA for the CDR3 is TGTGCCAGCTCACCGGGTGGGCAGCTCGTCTACGAGCAGTACTTC. This rearrangement joins TRBV18 to TRBJ2-7; D unresolved. V was trimmed by 3 bases and J by 3 bases, leaving 15 bases between them. The CDR3 covers 15 residues. In germline, CDR1 is KGHSH, CDR2 LQKENI. Based on the CDR3 plus reference TRBV18 and TRBJ2-7, the full variable domain is NAGVMQNPRHLVRRRGQEARLRCSPMKGHSHVYWYRQLPEEGLKFMVYLQKENIIDESGMPKERFSAEFPKEGPSILRIQQVVRGDSAAYFCASSPGGQLVYEQYFGPGTRLTVT.

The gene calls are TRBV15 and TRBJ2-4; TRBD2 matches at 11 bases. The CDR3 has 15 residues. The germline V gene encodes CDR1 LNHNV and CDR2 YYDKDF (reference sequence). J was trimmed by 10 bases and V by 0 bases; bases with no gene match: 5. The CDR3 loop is CATSRDRLAGRIQYF. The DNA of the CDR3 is TGTGCCACCAGCAGAGATCGACTAGCGGGGCGTATTCAGTACTTC.

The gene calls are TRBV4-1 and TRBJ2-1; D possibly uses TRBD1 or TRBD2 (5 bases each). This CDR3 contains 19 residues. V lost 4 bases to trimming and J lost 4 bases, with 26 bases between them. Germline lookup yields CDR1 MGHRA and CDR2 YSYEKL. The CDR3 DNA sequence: TGCGCCAGCAGCCCCGCCGGGGCAGCGGCCGGGTGGGGGTACAATGAGCAGTTCTTC. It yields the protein CASSPAGAAAGWGYNEQFF.

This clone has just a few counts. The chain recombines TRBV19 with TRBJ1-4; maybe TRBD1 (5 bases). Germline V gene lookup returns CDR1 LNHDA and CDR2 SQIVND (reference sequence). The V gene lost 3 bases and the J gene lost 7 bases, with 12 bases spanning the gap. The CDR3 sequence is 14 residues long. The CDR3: CASSIEGVGEKLFF. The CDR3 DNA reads TGTGCCAGTAGTATTGAAGGGGTTGGTGAAAAACTGTTTTTT.

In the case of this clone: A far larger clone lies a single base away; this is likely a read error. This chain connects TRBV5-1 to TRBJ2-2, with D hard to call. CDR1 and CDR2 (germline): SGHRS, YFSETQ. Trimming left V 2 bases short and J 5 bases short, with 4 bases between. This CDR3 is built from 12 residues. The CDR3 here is CASSLPTGELFF. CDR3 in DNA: TGCGCCAGCAGCTTACCAACCGGGGAGCTGTTTTTT.